Listed below are T cell receptor beta chains from one sample, sequenced in a study of T cell changes during pregnancy in multiple sclerosis. Method: immunoSEQ multiplex PCR; TCRdb's copy keeps in-frame clones and lacks some. There are around 50,000 clones in the sample; approximately 95% occur only once, and around 6.4% lies in the top ten. The material sequenced was CD8+ T cells from peripheral blood mononuclear cells, taken in the first trimester of pregnancy. All receptors derive from a female donor with multiple sclerosis, enrolled in a pregnancy study. Each CDR3 is given with its conserved first and last residue. The order of the fields is clone size, D gene, V gene, J gene, CDR3 protein, CDR3 DNA. A D gene is named only where the DNA matches it firmly. The size entry is marked missing in some rows and otherwise reads once, few, many or a size class.

-	TRBD1	TRBV6-1	TRBJ1-4	CASSAAGTGFDEKLFF	TGTGCCAGCAGTGCCGCCGGGACAGGGTTTGATGAAAAACTGTTTTTT
-	-	TRBV5-1	TRBJ2-7	CASSLEGREQYF	TGCGCCAGCAGCTTGGAGGGGCGCGAGCAGTACTTC
-	-	TRBV30	TRBJ1-1	CAWSVGGNTEAFF	TGTGCCTGGAGTGTAGGGGGGAACACTGAAGCTTTCTTT
-	TRBD2	TRBV5-1	TRBJ2-1	CASSPGLARSYNEQFF	TGCGCCAGCAGCCCTGGACTAGCGAGATCCTACAATGAGCAGTTCTTC
-	TRBD1	TRBV19	TRBJ2-7	CASRPSGTAGYEQYF	TGTGCCAGTAGGCCTTCAGGGACAGCCGGCTACGAGCAGTACTTC
-	TRBD1	TRBV29-1	TRBJ1-1	CSVYRGTEAFF	TGCAGCGTCTACAGGGGTACTGAAGCTTTCTTT
-	-	TRBV9	TRBJ2-6	CASSEDTSGANVLTF	TGTGCCAGCAGCGAGGACACTTCTGGGGCCAACGTCCTGACTTTC
-	TRBD2	TRBV6-4	TRBJ2-1	CASSVGTSVYNEQFF	TGTGCCAGCAGTGTAGGGACTAGCGTGTACAATGAGCAGTTCTTC
-	TRBD1	TRBV27	TRBJ1-1	CASRDRATEAFF	TGTGCCAGCAGGGACAGGGCCACTGAAGCTTTCTTT
-	-	TRBV4-2	TRBJ2-2	CASSPGENTGELFF	TGTGCCAGCAGCCCCGGGGAGAACACCGGGGAGCTGTTTTTT
-	-	TRBV7-9	TRBJ2-2	CASDSPTGELFF	TGTGCCAGCGACAGTCCCACCGGGGAGCTGTTTTTT
-	TRBD2	TRBV4-1	TRBJ2-7	CASSQVAGVSYEQYF	TGCGCCAGCAGCCAAGTAGCGGGAGTTAGCTACGAGCAGTACTTC
once	-	TRBV7-2	TRBJ1-1	CASSFLGFGGITEAFF	TGTGCCAGCAGCTTTTTAGGGTTCGGAGGGATAACTGAAGCTTTCTTT
-	TRBD1	TRBV4-3	TRBJ2-7	CASSHSKLTGDEQYF	TGCGCCAGCAGCCACTCAAAACTTACAGGGGACGAGCAGTACTTC
-	TRBD1	TRBV27	TRBJ1-1	CASSSGQGNTEAFF	TGTGCCAGCAGTTCGGGACAGGGGAACACTGAAGCTTTCTTT
-	-	TRBV28	TRBJ2-3	CASSPPMRGTDTQYF	TGTGCCAGCAGTCCGCCCATGCGCGGCACAGATACGCAGTATTTT
-	TRBD2	TRBV27	TRBJ2-2	CASSFNTHLAGVSSGELFF	TGTGCCAGCAGTTTTAATACCCACTTAGCGGGAGTGTCATCCGGGGAGCTGTTTTTT
-	-	TRBV27	TRBJ1-2	CASSLTENYGYTF	TGTGCCAGCAGTCTTACAGAAAACTATGGCTACACCTTC
-	TRBD2	TRBV7-6	TRBJ2-1	CASSLGLAGNNEQFF	TGTGCCAGCAGCTTAGGACTAGCGGGAAACAATGAGCAGTTCTTC
-	-	TRBV27	TRBJ2-7	CASSFMRDRYYEQYF	TGTGCCAGCAGTTTTATGCGGGACCGATACTACGAGCAGTACTTC
-	TRBD2	TRBV9	TRBJ2-1	CASSAEGLAGGPGNEQFF	TGTGCCAGCAGCGCCGAGGGACTAGCGGGAGGGCCGGGGAATGAGCAGTTCTTC
medium-sized	-	TRBV27	TRBJ1-1	CAITPGSDSAFF	TGTGCCATCACCCCGGGGTCCGATTCGGCTTTCTTT
-	TRBD1	TRBV7-9	TRBJ1-2	CASSRDSSLGHYGYTF	TGTGCCAGCAGTCGGGACAGCTCCCTAGGGCACTATGGCTACACCTTC
-	-	TRBV27	TRBJ1-1	CASSFSPDKSAFF	TGTGCCAGCAGTTTCTCCCCCGACAAGTCAGCTTTCTTT
-	-	TRBV15	TRBJ2-1	CATSSGREWNEQFF	TGTGCCACCAGCTCGGGCCGGGAATGGAATGAGCAGTTCTTC
-	TRBD1	TRBV29-1	TRBJ2-2	CSVAGWDRGYTGELFF	TGCAGCGTTGCGGGGTGGGACAGGGGGTATACCGGGGAGCTGTTTTTT
-	TRBD2	TRBV11-2	TRBJ2-1	CASSSPSGRPNEQFF	TGTGCCAGCAGCTCCCCTAGCGGGAGGCCGAATGAGCAGTTCTTC
-	-	TRBV25-1	TRBJ1-1	CASSEFGIPATEAFF	TGTGCCAGCAGTGAATTCGGGATACCAGCCACTGAAGCTTTCTTT
-	TRBD1	TRBV5-1	TRBJ2-7	CASGLSQGASEQYF	TGCGCCAGCGGCTTGTCACAGGGGGCCTCCGAGCAGTACTTC